A single T cell receptor beta chain is shown here with its context. Its target is unknown. The CDR3 spans 17 residues. V lost 4 bases, J lost 3 bases, and 19 bases lay in between. Germline V lookup: CDR1 KGHSH, CDR2 LQKENI. The table came from immunoSEQ multiplex PCR; TCRdb's copy has only in-frame clones and leaves some out. The data hold 70,000 to 95,000 clones, with 88% observed a single time. The data belong to a study of identifying expanded T cells in peripheral blood. The study, taken as a whole, reports: Over two and four weeks, about 15 and 18 clones changed, versus approximately 1.2 between replicates.

Collection occurred without any documented infections or immune events in donors. Material: blood. The V gene is TRBV18, the J gene TRBJ2-1; D may be TRBD1 (5 bases). This clonotype was sampled from a person between 18 and 75 years old in good health. The CDR3 DNA is TGTGCCAGCTCACAGGCCCCAACAGGAATCGGCTACAATGAGCAGTTCTTC. Translation: CASSQAPTGIGYNEQFF.